These T cell receptor beta chains were read from a single sample in a study of spatial heterogeneity in lung cancer. TCRdb reprocessed the 5' RACE reads with MiXCR, giving one entry per CDR3 protein. The profile shows 45,000 to 65,000 distinct CDR3 sequences, roughly 6.5% of them singletons. Sequencing used PBMCs, obtained at surgery. These receptors were taken from a female donor with early-stage non-small cell lung cancer. Each CDR3 is given with its conserved first and last residue. Fields, in order: V gene, clone size, J gene, CDR3 length, D gene, CDR3 DNA, CDR3 protein. D genes are given only for firm matches. Size tells how often a clone was seen (once, few, many) or the class of an expanded clone, and some rows leave it out.

TRBV4-2	few	TRBJ2-1	14	.	TGTGCCAGCAGCCAAGTAGGGTCAAGCAATGAGCAGTTCTTC	CASSQVGSSNEQFF
TRBV5-1	many	TRBJ2-5	11	.	TGCGCCAGCAGCTTTAGGGAGACCCAGTACTTC	CASSFRETQYF
TRBV3-1	once	TRBJ2-1	12	.	TGTGCCAGCAGCTTCCGCCACAATGAGCAGTTCTTC	CASSFRHNEQFF
TRBV28	.	TRBJ1-5	14	.	TGTGCCAGCAGCCAGTTGGCCCCCAATCAGCCCCAGCATTTT	CASSQLAPNQPQHF
TRBV2	.	TRBJ2-1	15	TRBD2	TGTGCCAGCAGGACGGGACTAGGTCGGTCCAATGAGCAGTTCTTC	CASRTGLGRSNEQFF
TRBV25-1	.	TRBJ1-1	16	.	TGTGCCAGCAGTGAATATCTGGGCAGCCAGAACACTGAAGCTTTCTTT	CASSEYLGSQNTEAFF
TRBV28	many	TRBJ2-7	15	.	TGTGCCAGCAGTTTACGGGGCCCCCCCTCCTACGAGCAGTACTTC	CASSLRGPPSYEQYF
TRBV14	.	TRBJ2-6	15	.	TGTGCCAGCGGGAGGCCTAGCTCTGGGGCCAACGTCCTGACTTTC	CASGRPSSGANVLTF
TRBV6-5	few	TRBJ2-2	13	.	TGTGCCAGCAGTCGTCCGCCGGGCGGGGAGCTGTTTTTT	CASSRPPGGELFF
TRBV5-6	many	TRBJ2-5	15	.	TGTGCCAGCAGCTTGGTTGGGGGGCCGGGAGAGACCCAGTACTTC	CASSLVGGPGETQYF
TRBV4-2	many	TRBJ1-2	14	TRBD1	TGTGCCAGCAGCCACGGGACAGGGGAAGGTGGCTACACCTTC	CASSHGTGEGGYTF
TRBV20-1	many	TRBJ2-7	15	TRBD1	TGCAGTGCTCAAACCAGGGGACAGGGGCCCTACGAGCAGTACTTC	CSAQTRGQGPYEQYF
TRBV29-1	many	TRBJ2-3	13	TRBD1	TGCACCGCGAAACCGACAGGGTCGGATACGCAGTATTTT	CTAKPTGSDTQYF
TRBV12-3/TRBV12-4	many	TRBJ1-4	14	.	TGTGCCAGCTCCCCGCGGGGCGCGGGGGAAAAACTGTTTTTT	CASSPRGAGEKLFF
TRBV14	many	TRBJ2-7	13	.	TGTGCCAGCAGTAGGGTTTACGGCTACGAGCAGTACTTC	CASSRVYGYEQYF
TRBV20-1	many	TRBJ2-3	15	TRBD1	TGCAGTGCCAGAGGGGGCCAAACCACCACAGATACGCAGTATTTT	CSARGGQTTTDTQYF
TRBV4-2	.	TRBJ2-7	16	TRBD1	TGTGCCAGCAAAGAGTTTGTCGACAGGGGCGTCTACGAGCAGTACTTC	CASKEFVDRGVYEQYF
TRBV28	many	TRBJ2-5	15	.	TGTGCCAGCAGTTTAGGAACAGCCATTCCAGAGACCCAGTACTTC	CASSLGTAIPETQYF
TRBV14	.	TRBJ1-1	15	.	TGTGCCAGCAGCCAACTAGGTATTCGGCTCACTGAAGCTTTCTTT	CASSQLGIRLTEAFF
TRBV20-1	many	TRBJ2-3	13	.	TGCAGTGCTAGACTCGATTTCACAGATACGCAGTATTTT	CSARLDFTDTQYF
TRBV9	once	TRBJ1-6	14	.	TGTGCCAGCAGCGTACGGGTGTATAATTCACCCCTCCACTTT	CASSVRVYNSPLHF
TRBV5-1	many	TRBJ1-3	16	.	TGCGCCAGCAGTAGGACAACCCTAAGGGCCGAAAGCACCATATATTTT	CASSRTTLRAESTIYF